The text below deals with one TCR beta chain. In the original analysis: Estimation of nucleated cell counts relied on the amplification of reference gene primers. Generated by immunoSEQ multiplex PCR, the TCRdb table keeps only in-frame clones and is missing some. Clone size and the V and J calls come from that table; the DNA yielded D and trimming. The data hold 110,000 to 150,000 clones, with around 82% observed a single time. The sample belongs to a study of blood T cell repertoires in COVID-19. V lost 7 bases and J lost 5, with 17 bases in between. Germline V gene sequence: CDR1 ENHRY, CDR2 SYGVKD. CDR3 length: 14 amino acids.

The sequenced sample consisted of peripheral blood. The receptor was derived from a man aged 55 to 70 with acute or convalescent COVID-19. The gene calls are TRBV10-3 and TRBJ2-5; TRBD2 might be the D (7 bases). The CDR3 bases are TGTGCCATCAAGGGGGGGGTCCCCACTGAGACCCAGTACTTC. This sequence encodes CAIKGGVPTETQYF.